This is a list of T cell receptor beta chains from one sample in a study of cytomegalovirus exposure and HLA in healthy donors. Clones were read by immunoSEQ multiplex PCR, and TCRdb kept only the in-frame ones, dropping some. The sample yields about 90,000 clones, about 73% seen once. The sample consisted of PBMCs. These receptors originate from a woman between 40 and 50 years old in good health and CMV-seropositive. Both conserved end residues are part of each CDR3. The order of the fields is J gene, V gene, CDR3 protein.

j_gene: TRBJ1-5; v_gene: TRBV28; CDR3aa: CASSFPGRGRNQPQHF
j_gene: TRBJ2-2; v_gene: TRBV11-2; CDR3aa: CASSLDGGSGELFF
j_gene: TRBJ1-6; v_gene: TRBV6-1; CDR3aa: CASNWGGDSPLHF
j_gene: TRBJ1-5; v_gene: TRBV2; CDR3aa: CASREPGLGYQPQHF
j_gene: TRBJ2-1; v_gene: TRBV7-9; CDR3aa: CSSSLMLSSDVYNEQFF
j_gene: TRBJ1-5; v_gene: TRBV25-1; CDR3aa: CAWGPYSNQPQHF
j_gene: TRBJ1-2; v_gene: TRBV5-4; CDR3aa: CASSLGGTANYGCTF
j_gene: TRBJ1-2; v_gene: TRBV27; CDR3aa: CASSLSLGQGGGYTF
j_gene: TRBJ2-1; v_gene: TRBV6-5; CDR3aa: CASSEQFHNEQFF
j_gene: TRBJ2-1; v_gene: TRBV4-3; CDR3aa: CASSQDPTSAEQFF
j_gene: TRBJ2-3; v_gene: TRBV12-5; CDR3aa: CASGRGREDTQYF
j_gene: TRBJ1-4; v_gene: TRBV7-9; CDR3aa: CASSSGRGGHEKLFF
j_gene: TRBJ1-5; v_gene: TRBV27; CDR3aa: CASSPQTTGFSNQPQHF
j_gene: TRBJ2-7; v_gene: TRBV19; CDR3aa: CASTRTGNSYEQYF
j_gene: TRBJ1-5; v_gene: TRBV7-9; CDR3aa: CASSLGGVGQPQHF
j_gene: TRBJ2-7; v_gene: TRBV4-1; CDR3aa: CASSALLAGGPYEQYF
j_gene: TRBJ1-2; v_gene: TRBV30; CDR3aa: CAWSAQGYGYTF
j_gene: TRBJ2-1; v_gene: TRBV12-5; CDR3aa: CASGISGRYNEQFF
j_gene: TRBJ1-3; v_gene: TRBV15; CDR3aa: CATSRQGSGNTIYF
j_gene: TRBJ2-1; v_gene: TRBV15; CDR3aa: CATSRASPGGGGAYNEQFF
j_gene: TRBJ2-2; v_gene: TRBV4-2; CDR3aa: CASSQQQGFGTGELFF
j_gene: TRBJ2-2; v_gene: TRBV28; CDR3aa: CASRGLADTGELFF